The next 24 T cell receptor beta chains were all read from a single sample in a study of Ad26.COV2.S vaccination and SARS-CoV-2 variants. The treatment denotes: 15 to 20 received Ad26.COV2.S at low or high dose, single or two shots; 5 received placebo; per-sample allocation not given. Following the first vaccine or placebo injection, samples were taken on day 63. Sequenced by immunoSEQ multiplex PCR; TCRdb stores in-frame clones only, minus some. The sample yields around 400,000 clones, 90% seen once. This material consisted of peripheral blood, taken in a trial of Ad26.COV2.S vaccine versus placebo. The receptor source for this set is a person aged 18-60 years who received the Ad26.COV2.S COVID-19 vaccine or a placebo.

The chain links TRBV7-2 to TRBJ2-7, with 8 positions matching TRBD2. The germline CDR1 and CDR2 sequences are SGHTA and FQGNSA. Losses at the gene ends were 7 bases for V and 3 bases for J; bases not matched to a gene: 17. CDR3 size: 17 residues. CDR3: CASTIPGLGRGNYEQYF. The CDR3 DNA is TGTGCCAGCACCATACCGGGACTAGGCCGGGGGAACTACGAGCAGTACTTC.

The chain's CDR3 is CASSKESSNTGELFF. CDR3 nucleotide sequence: TGTGCCAGCAGCAAAGAGTCATCGAACACCGGGGAGCTGTTTTTT. The rearrangement uses TRBV21-1 and TRBJ2-2. TRBV21-1 is recorded as a pseudogene. The CDR3 is 15 residues long.

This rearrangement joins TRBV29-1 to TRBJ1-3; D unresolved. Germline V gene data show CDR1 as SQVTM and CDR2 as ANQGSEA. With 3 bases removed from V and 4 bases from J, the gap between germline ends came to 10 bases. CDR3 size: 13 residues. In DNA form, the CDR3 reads TGCAGCGTTGACACTGGGGTCGGAAACACCATATATTTT. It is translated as CSVDTGVGNTIYF.

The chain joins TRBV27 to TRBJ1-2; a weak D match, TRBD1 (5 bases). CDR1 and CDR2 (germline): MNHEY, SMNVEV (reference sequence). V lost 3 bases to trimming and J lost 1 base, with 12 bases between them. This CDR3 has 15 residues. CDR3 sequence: CASSLTPQVNYGYTF. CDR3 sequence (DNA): TGTGCCAGCAGTTTGACCCCACAGGTTAACTATGGCTACACCTTC.

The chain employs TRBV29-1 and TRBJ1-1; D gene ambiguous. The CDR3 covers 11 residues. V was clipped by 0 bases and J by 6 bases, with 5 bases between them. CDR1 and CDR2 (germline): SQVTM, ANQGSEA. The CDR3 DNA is TGCAGCGTTGAAGACACAGCTGAAGCTTTCTTT. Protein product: CSVEDTAEAFF.

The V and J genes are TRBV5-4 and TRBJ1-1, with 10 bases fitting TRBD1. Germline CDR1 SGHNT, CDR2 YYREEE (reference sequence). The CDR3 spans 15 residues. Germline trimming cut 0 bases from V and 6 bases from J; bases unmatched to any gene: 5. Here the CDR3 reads CASSLDRDRGSEAFF. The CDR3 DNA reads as TGTGCCAGCAGCTTGGACCGGGACAGGGGCTCTGAAGCTTTCTTT.

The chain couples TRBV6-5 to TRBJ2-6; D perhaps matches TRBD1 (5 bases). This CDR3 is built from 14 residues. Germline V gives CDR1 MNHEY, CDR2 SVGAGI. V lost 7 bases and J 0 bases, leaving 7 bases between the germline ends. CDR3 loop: CASNRLSGANVLTF. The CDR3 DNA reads TGTGCCAGCAACAGGCTCTCTGGGGCCAACGTCCTGACTTTC.

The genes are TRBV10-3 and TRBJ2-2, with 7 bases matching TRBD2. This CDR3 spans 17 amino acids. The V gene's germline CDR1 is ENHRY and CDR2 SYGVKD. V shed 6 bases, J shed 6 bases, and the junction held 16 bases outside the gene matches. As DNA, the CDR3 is TGTGCCATCAGCCGGTATGAACGGACTAGTCAATCCGGGGAGCTGTTTTTT. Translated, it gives CAISRYERTSQSGELFF.

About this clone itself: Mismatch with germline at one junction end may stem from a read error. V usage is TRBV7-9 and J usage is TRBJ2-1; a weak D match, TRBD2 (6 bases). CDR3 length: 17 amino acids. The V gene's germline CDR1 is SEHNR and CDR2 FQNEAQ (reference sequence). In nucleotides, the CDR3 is TGTGCCAGCAGCGTAGCATCGGACGGGAGCTCCTACAATGAGCAGTTCTTC. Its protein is CASSVASDGSSYNEQFF.

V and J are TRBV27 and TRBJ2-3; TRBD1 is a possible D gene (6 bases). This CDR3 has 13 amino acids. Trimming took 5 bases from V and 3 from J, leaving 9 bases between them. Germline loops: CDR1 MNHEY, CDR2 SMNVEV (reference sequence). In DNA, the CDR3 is TGTGCCAGCAGTCCCAGGGGAACAGATACGCAGTATTTT. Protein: CASSPRGTDTQYF.

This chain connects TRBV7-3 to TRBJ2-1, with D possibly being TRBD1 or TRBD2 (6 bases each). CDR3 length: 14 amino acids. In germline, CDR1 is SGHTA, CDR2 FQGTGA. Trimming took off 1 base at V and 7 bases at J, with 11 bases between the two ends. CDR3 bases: TGTGCCAGCAGCTTAATTGGGGGGCCTAATGAGCAGTTCTTC. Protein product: CASSLIGGPNEQFF.

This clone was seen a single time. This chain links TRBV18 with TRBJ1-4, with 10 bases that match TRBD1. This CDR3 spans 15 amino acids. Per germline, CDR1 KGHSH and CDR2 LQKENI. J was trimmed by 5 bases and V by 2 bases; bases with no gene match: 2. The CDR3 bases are TGTGCCAGCTCACCAGGACAGGGGGTAAATGAAAAACTGTTTTTT. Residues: CASSPGQGVNEKLFF.

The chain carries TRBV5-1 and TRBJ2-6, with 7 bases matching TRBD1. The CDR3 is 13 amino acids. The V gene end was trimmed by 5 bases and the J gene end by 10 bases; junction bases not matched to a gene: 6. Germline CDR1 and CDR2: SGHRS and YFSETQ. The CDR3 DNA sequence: TGCGCCAGCAGAGGGACAGACGAAAACGTCCTGACTTTC. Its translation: CASRGTDENVLTF. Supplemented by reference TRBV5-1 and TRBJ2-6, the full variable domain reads KAGVTQTPRYLIKTRGQQVTLSCSPISGHRSVSWYQQTPGQGLQFLFEYFSETQRNKGNFPGRFSGRQFSNSRSEMNVSTLELGDSALYLCASRGTDENVLTFGAGSRLTVL.

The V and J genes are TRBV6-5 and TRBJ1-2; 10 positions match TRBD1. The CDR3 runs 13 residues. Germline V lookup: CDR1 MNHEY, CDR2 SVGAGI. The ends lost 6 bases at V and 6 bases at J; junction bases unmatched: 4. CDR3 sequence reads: CASSRQGADGYTF. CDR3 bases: TGTGCCAGCAGCAGACAGGGGGCGGATGGCTACACCTTC.

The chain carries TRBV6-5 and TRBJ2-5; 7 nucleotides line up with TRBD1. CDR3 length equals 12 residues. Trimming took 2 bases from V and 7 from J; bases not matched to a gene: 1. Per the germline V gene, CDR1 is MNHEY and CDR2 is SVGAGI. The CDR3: CASSYEGATQYF. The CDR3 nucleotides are TGTGCCAGCAGTTACGAGGGGGCGACCCAGTACTTC.

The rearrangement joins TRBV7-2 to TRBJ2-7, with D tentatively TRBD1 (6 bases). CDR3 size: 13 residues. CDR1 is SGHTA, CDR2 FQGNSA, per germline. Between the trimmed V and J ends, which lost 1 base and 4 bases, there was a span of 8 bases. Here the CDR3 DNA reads TGTGCCAGCAGCTTAGGGACAGCTTACGAGCAGTACTTC. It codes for CASSLGTAYEQYF.

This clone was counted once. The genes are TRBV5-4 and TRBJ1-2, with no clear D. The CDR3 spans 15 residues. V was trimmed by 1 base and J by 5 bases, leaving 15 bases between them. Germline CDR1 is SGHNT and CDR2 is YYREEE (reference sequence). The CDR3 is CASSLRHEGFYGYTF. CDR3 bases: TGTGCCAGCAGCTTGCGGCATGAAGGGTTTTATGGCTACACCTTC.

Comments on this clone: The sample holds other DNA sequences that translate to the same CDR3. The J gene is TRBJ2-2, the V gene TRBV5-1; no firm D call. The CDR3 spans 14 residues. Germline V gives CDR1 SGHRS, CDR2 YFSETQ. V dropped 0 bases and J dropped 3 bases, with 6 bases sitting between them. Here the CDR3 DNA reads TGCGCCAGCAGCTTGGGGCTGGACACCGGGGAGCTGTTTTTT. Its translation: CASSLGLDTGELFF.

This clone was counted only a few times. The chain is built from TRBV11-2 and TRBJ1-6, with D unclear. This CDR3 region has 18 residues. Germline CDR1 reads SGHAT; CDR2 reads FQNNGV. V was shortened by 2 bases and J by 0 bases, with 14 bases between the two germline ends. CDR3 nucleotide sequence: TGTGCCAGCAGCTTATTTGGGGAGAGGAGCTCCTATAATTCACCCCTCCACTTT. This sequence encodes CASSLFGERSSYNSPLHF.

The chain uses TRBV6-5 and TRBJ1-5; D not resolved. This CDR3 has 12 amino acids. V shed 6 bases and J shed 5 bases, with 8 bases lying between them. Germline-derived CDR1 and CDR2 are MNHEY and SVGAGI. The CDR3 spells CASRATDQPQHF. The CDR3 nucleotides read TGTGCCAGCAGAGCAACCGATCAGCCCCAGCATTTT.

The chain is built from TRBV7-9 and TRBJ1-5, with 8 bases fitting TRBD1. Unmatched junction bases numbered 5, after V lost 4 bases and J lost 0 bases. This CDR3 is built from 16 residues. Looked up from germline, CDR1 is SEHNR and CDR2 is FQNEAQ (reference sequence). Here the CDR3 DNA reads TGTGCCAGCAGCTCGGACAGGGCGGCTAGCAATCAGCCCCAGCATTTT. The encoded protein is CASSSDRAASNQPQHF. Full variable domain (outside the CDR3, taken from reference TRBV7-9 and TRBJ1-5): DTGVSQNPRHKITKRGQNVTFRCDPISEHNRLYWYRQTLGQGPEFLTYFQNEAQLEKSRLLSDRFSAERPKGSFSTLEIQRTEQGDSAMYLCASSSDRAASNQPQHFGDGTRLSIL.

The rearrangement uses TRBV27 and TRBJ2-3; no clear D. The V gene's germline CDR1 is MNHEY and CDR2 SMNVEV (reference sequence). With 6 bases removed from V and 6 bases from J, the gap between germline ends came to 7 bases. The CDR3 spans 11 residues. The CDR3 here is CASRPGDTQYF. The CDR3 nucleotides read TGTGCCAGCAGGCCTGGGGATACGCAGTATTTT.

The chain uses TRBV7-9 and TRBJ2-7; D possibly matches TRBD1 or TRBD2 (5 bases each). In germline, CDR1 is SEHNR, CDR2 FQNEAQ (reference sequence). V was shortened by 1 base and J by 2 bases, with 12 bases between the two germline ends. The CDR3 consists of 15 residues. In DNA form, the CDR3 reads TGTGCCAGCAGCTTAGGGAACGGGGACGCCTACGAGCAGTACTTC. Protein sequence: CASSLGNGDAYEQYF. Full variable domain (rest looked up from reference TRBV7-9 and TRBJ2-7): DTGVSQNPRHKITKRGQNVTFRCDPISEHNRLYWYRQTLGQGPEFLTYFQNEAQLEKSRLLSDRFSAERPKGSFSTLEIQRTEQGDSAMYLCASSLGNGDAYEQYFGPGTRLTVT.

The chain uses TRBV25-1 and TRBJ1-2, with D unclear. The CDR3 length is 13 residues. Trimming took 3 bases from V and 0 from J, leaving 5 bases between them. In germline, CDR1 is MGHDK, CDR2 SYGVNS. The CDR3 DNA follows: TGTGCCAGCAGTGATGCAGCTAACTATGGCTACACCTTC. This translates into CASSDAANYGYTF.